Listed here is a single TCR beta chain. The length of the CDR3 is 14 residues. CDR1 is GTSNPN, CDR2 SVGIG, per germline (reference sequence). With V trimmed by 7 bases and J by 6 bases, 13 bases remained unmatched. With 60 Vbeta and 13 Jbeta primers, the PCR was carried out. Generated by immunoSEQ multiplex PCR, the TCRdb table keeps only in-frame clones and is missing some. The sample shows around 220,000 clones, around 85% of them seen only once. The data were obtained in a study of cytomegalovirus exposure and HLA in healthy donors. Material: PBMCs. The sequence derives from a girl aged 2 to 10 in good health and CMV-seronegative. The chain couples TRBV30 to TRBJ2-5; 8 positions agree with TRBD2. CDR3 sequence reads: CASPRRGGPKTQYF. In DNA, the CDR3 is TGTGCCTCACCCCGACGGGGGGGACCCAAGACCCAGTACTTC.